This TCR beta chain was documented in a study of technical replicates of blood from a handful of donors. Trimming removed 3 bases from V and 7 bases from J, with 14 bases in between. The length of the CDR3 is 14 residues. Germline CDR1 is SGDLS and CDR2 is YYNGEE. The table came from immunoSEQ multiplex PCR; TCRdb's copy has only in-frame clones and leaves some out. Of fewer than 85,000 clones listed, around nine tenths are singletons. The clonotype comes from a human donor in good health. Some clones in this sample may be carry-over from other donors' samples. The V and J genes are TRBV9 and TRBJ1-5; D may be TRBD1 (5 bases). The sample was PBMCs. CDR3 in amino acids: CASSESGRGQPQHF. The CDR3 DNA reads as TGTGCCAGCAGCGAGTCCGGGAGGGGACAGCCCCAGCATTTT.